The clone carrying this T cell receptor (beta chain) was counted only a few times. Living in roughly 23 US areas, the participants were between roughly 18 and 90 years of age. With 0 bases removed from V and 4 bases from J, the gap between germline ends came to 9 bases. The germline V gene encodes CDR1 LNHNV and CDR2 YYDKDF (reference sequence). The CDR3 is 14 residues long. These data originate in a study of blood T cell repertoires in COVID-19. In the study overall: COVID-19 samples collected from the United States, Italy and Spain covered acute and convalescent phases.

In the original workflow: Reference gene primer amplification in the assay estimated nucleated cell counts. The method was immunoSEQ multiplex PCR; TCRdb's version includes in-frame clones alone and lacks a portion of them. V and J calls and clone size are given by that table; D and trimming were obtained from the DNA. The top ten clones hold 3.8% of a sample with about 200,000 clones, approximately 86% of them seen once. Sequenced: PBMCs or T cells enriched from blood (not recorded which). The origin of this receptor is a woman aged 40 to 50 with acute COVID-19. The chain uses TRBV15 and TRBJ1-1; D call uncertain. CDR3 coding DNA: TGTGCCACCAGCAGAGATTTGGCTGGCACTGAAGCTTTCTTT. Amino acid sequence: CATSRDLAGTEAFF.